Given below is one TCR beta chain in context. This sample stems from a study of blood T cell repertoires in COVID-19. CDR1 and CDR2 (germline): LNHDA, SQIVND (reference sequence). The CDR3 has 18 amino acids. The germline V and J ends were trimmed by 7 bases and 0 bases, with 24 bases remaining between them. The method was immunoSEQ multiplex PCR; TCRdb's version includes in-frame clones alone and lacks a portion of them. The sample yields tens of thousands of clones, about 91% seen once. This clonotype was sampled from a woman older than 75 with acute or convalescent COVID-19. Sequences were obtained from peripheral blood. The rearrangement uses TRBV19 and TRBJ1-1, with D maybe TRBD1 (6 bases). This CDR3 reads CASNGFRGLGAMNTEAFF. In nucleotides, the CDR3 is TGTGCCAGTAACGGTTTCAGGGGATTAGGGGCAATGAACACTGAAGCTTTCTTT.